Following are 3 T cell receptor beta chains from one sample sequenced in a study of glioma-infiltrating T cells after dendritic cell vaccination listed by TCRdb under 2016. Library construction relied on the immunoSEQ multiplex PCR assay. Held by TCRdb, this immuneACCESS table contains in-frame sequences only and omits some clones. Under half of the omission traces to an unresolved V gene where checked; the cause of the rest is unknown. Here the sample has thousands of clones; approximately 93% occur a single time. The ten biggest clones cover approximately 5% of the sample. Sequencing was performed on blood, taken before dendritic cell vaccination. All receptors derive from a human donor with glioblastoma.

This clone has a handful of counts. This chain joins TRBV9 and TRBJ2-1; 8 positions match TRBD1. The CDR3 spans 17 residues. CDR1 and CDR2 from the germline V gene are SGDLS and YYNGEE. The junction had 8 bases not matched to a gene; V was cut back by 0 bases and J by 3 bases. Here the CDR3 DNA reads TGTGCCAGCAGCGTAGGCAAGGGACAGGTTATCTACAATGAGCAGTTCTTC. Translating it yields CASSVGKGQVIYNEQFF. Based on the CDR3 plus reference TRBV9 and TRBJ2-1, the full variable domain is DSGVTQTPKHLITATGQRVTLRCSPRSGDLSVYWYQQSLDQGLQFLIQYYNGEERAKGNILERFSAQQFPDLHSELNLSSLELGDSALYFCASSVGKGQVIYNEQFFGPGTRLTVL.

The V and J genes are TRBV27 and TRBJ1-5; D unclear. V lost 0 bases to trimming and J lost 9 bases, with 12 bases between them. Germline assignment: CDR1 MNHEY and CDR2 SMNVEV (reference sequence). This CDR3 has 14 residues. The CDR3 region is CASSLSIGDRPQHF. The CDR3 DNA reads as TGTGCCAGCAGTTTATCAATCGGGGATCGGCCCCAGCATTTT.

This chain links TRBV7-8 with TRBJ2-7; TRBD1 matches 10 bases. The CDR3 consists of 14 residues. CDR1 SGHVS and CDR2 FQNEAQ come from the germline V gene. Trimming removed 4 bases from V and 10 bases from J; junction bases left unmatched: 10. The CDR3: CASSSTATGGGQYF. The DNA for the CDR3 is TGTGCCAGCAGCTCTACCGCGACAGGGGGCGGACAGTACTTC.